This entry is about one T cell receptor beta chain. What it binds is not known. Template switching with 5'RACE generated the TCR cDNA and added a universal primer site and UMIs. MiXCR, run by TCRdb on the 5' RACE reads, gives a single entry per CDR3 protein. The table has about 99,000 distinct CDR3 sequences, 4.5% to 6% seen once. This record comes from a study of T cells after yellow fever vaccination. Study results and caveats: By day 5 rather than day 15, the secondary response had peaked, though it was weaker. Abundant clonotypes from the bulk population could get into FACS-sorted repertoires as contaminants.

V was pared by 4 bases and J by 2 bases, with 9 bases between. Germline lookup yields CDR1 MDHEN and CDR2 SYDVKM. This CDR3 comprises 13 residues. V gene TRBV28 combines with J gene TRBJ2-7, with D perhaps given as TRBD1 or TRBD2 (5 bases each). The TCR comes from a man aged 18 to 35 who received the YFV17D yellow fever vaccine. Sequencing was performed on CD8+ T cells sorted from PBMCs, taken 10 days after the yellow fever booster vaccination. The DNA for the CDR3 is TGTGCCAGCAGTTCCAGGGAGACCTACGAGCAGTACGTC. Protein product: CASSSRETYEQYV.